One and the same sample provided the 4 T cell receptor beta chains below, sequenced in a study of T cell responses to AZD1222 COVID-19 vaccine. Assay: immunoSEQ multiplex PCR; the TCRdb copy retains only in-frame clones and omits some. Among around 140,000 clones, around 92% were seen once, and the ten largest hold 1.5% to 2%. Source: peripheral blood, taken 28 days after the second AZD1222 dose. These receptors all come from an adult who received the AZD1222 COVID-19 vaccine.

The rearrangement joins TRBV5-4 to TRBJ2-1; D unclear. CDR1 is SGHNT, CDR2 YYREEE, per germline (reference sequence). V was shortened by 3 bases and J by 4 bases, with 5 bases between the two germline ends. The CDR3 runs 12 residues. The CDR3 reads CASSSVYNEQFF. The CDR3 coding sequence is TGTGCCAGCAGCTCTGTATACAATGAGCAGTTCTTC.

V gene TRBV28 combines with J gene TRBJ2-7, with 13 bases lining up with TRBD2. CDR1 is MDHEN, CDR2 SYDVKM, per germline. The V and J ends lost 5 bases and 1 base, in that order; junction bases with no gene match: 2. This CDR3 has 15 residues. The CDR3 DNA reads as TGTGCCAGCAGTCCGGGACTAGCGGGATCCTACGAGCAGTACGTC. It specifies CASSPGLAGSYEQYV.

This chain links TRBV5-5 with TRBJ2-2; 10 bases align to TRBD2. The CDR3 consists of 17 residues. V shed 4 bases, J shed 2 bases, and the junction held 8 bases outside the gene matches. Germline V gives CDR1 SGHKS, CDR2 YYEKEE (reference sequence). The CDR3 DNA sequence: TGTGCCAGCAGCGCCCGCGGACTAGCGGATAACACCGGGGAGCTGTTTTTT. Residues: CASSARGLADNTGELFF. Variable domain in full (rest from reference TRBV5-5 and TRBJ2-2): DAGVTQSPTHLIKTRGQQVTLRCSPISGHKSVSWYQQVLGQGPQFIFQYYEKEERGRGNFPDRFSARQFPNYSSELNVNALLLGDSALYLCASSARGLADNTGELFFGEGSRLTVL.

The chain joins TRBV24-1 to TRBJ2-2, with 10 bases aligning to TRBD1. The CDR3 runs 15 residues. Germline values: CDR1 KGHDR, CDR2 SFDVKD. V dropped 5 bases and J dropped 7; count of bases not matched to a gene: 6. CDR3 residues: CATSAGQGLVGELFF. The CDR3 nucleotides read TGTGCCACCAGTGCGGGACAGGGGTTGGTCGGGGAGCTGTTTTTT.